This T cell receptor beta chain originates from a study of blood T cell repertoires in COVID-19. Study background: Samples of COVID-19 (acute and convalescent) were obtained from the United States, Italy and Spain.

Assay: immunoSEQ multiplex PCR; the TCRdb copy retains only in-frame clones and omits some. The sample includes 75,000 to 95,000 clones, around four fifths of them seen just once. Germline CDR1 reads LNHNV; CDR2 reads YYDKDF (reference sequence). Trimming removed 1 base from V and 4 bases from J; junction bases left unmatched: 5. The CDR3 sequence is 15 residues long. The sequencing sample was made of peripheral blood. The V call is TRBV15, the J call TRBJ1-1; the match to TRBD1 covers 8 bases. The receptor was derived from a man aged 50-60 years with acute or convalescent COVID-19. CDR3 sequence: CATSRGGTGTTEAFF. The CDR3 region has the DNA TGTGCCACCAGCAGAGGCGGGACAGGAACCACTGAAGCTTTCTTT.